The clone carrying this T cell receptor (beta chain) has at least ten counts. The antigen remains undetermined. The data are from a study of T-cell reconstitution after alpha-beta-depleted transplantation in children. General study findings and limits: Expanded graft clones, several hundred of them, were reportedly the source of alpha-beta T cells about two months after transplant. Several patients had high TCRbeta diversity at day 60; it came from surviving recipient T cells and thymic progenitors. T-cell counts and diversity at one year following transplant were attributed mainly to newly produced T cells.

Researchers prepared the TCRbeta library using unique molecular identifiers, the study reports. From the PCR reads, TCRdb called clonotypes with MiXCR, one entry per CDR3 protein. Seen here are roughly 30,000 distinct CDR3 sequences, around 7% observed once, and the top ten hold roughly 27%. The V gene lost 4 bases and the J gene lost 6 bases, with 5 bases spanning the gap. There are 11 residues in the CDR3. The germline gives CDR1 MGHRA, CDR2 YSYEKL. V and J are TRBV4-1 and TRBJ2-3; perhaps TRBD1 as D (5 bases). Sequencing used peripheral blood, obtained 60 days after TCRalphabeta/CD19-depleted stem cell transplant. This clonotype originated in a child in the first two years of life who had a stem cell transplant for acute myeloid leukemia, so the T cells may come from the graft donor. Here the CDR3 reads CASSPGDTQYF. CDR3 bases: TGCGCCAGCAGCCCAGGGGATACGCAGTATTTT.